The 10 T cell receptor beta chains below were found in one sample sequenced in a study of beta chain features in type 1 diabetes. General observations from the study: Researchers report that Type 1 diabetes patients had moderately but significantly shorter TCRB CDR3s across all four CD4+ subsets.

No antigens are known for them. All of the isolated RNA was reverse transcribed, so expressed TCRB transcripts were sequenced. TCRdb's table, derived via immunoSEQ multiplex PCR, lists solely in-frame clones and lacks some. The sample contains 120,000 or so clones, 15% to 20% of which appear only once. Sequencing used central memory CD4+ T cells from blood. These receptors were obtained from a young man with type 1 diabetes.

There are many counts of this clone. The chain employs TRBV7-2 and TRBJ1-2; D perhaps matches TRBD1 (5 bases). Germline V gene data show CDR1 as SGHTA and CDR2 as FQGNSA. Trimming left V 5 bases short and J 4 bases short, with 17 bases between. This CDR3 is built from 15 residues. CDR3 in DNA: TGTGCCAGCAGCCCCGGGCCCCCGAGGGGCTATGGCTACACCTTC. Amino acid sequence: CASSPGPPRGYGYTF.

J is TRBJ2-2 and V is TRBV6-1; D remains ambiguous. There are 11 residues in the CDR3. CDR1 MNHNS and CDR2 SASEGT come from the germline V gene. V lost 11 bases and J 7 bases, leaving 11 bases between the germline ends. The CDR3 reads CAAEELGELFF. In DNA form, the CDR3 reads TGTGCCGCAGAGGAGCTCGGGGAGCTGTTTTTT.

Only a few counts were recorded for this clone. The V and J genes are TRBV30 and TRBJ1-2; 7 nucleotides line up with TRBD1. CDR1 and CDR2 (germline): GTSNPN, SVGIG (reference sequence). The CDR3 is 13 amino acids. J lost 0 bases, V lost 4 bases, and 2 bases had no gene match. CDR3 region: CAWTTGANYGYTF. DNA of the CDR3: TGTGCCTGGACCACAGGGGCTAACTATGGCTACACCTTC.

Here the CDR3 reads CASSNDRELFF. Written as DNA, the CDR3 is TGTGCCAGCAGCAACGACAGGGAGTTGTTTTTT. This rearrangement joins TRBV28 to TRBJ1-4, with 7 bases identical to TRBD1. The V and J ends lost 6 bases and 15 bases, in that order; junction bases with no gene match: 7. Looked up from germline, CDR1 is MDHEN and CDR2 is SYDVKM. CDR3 length: 11 amino acids.

The chain has TRBV11-2 and TRBJ1-1; TRBD1 aligns across 8 bases. CDR3 size: 13 residues. V was clipped by 5 bases and J by 11 bases; unmatched bases: 10. Germline-derived CDR1 and CDR2 are SGHAT and FQNNGV. CDR3 nucleotide sequence: TGTGCCAGCAGCCGGACAGGGTCCGTCGGGGCTTTCTTT. It yields the protein CASSRTGSVGAFF.

CDR3 sequence (DNA): TGTGCCAGCAGCTTATCGCCGGCGGGGAACACCGGGGAGCTGTTTTTT. It is translated as CASSLSPAGNTGELFF. The chain links TRBV7-8 to TRBJ2-2, with D tentatively TRBD2 (5 bases). The ends were cut back, 2 bases at V and 1 base at J, with 11 bases in the middle. CDR3 length: 16 amino acids. Germline assignment: CDR1 SGHVS and CDR2 FQNEAQ.

The chain carries TRBV7-3 and TRBJ2-3; 9 positions match TRBD1. The CDR3 runs to 16 residues. Germline CDR1 SGHTA, CDR2 FQGTGA. The trim removed 2 bases at V and 4 bases at J, leaving 7 bases unmatched. The CDR3 sequence is CASSLLQGAGADTQYF. CDR3 nucleotide sequence: TGTGCCAGCAGCTTATTACAGGGGGCTGGAGCAGATACGCAGTATTTT.

This clone was counted a few times. This could be a read error, since a much larger clone is one nucleotide away. This CDR3 is also generated by other DNA sequences in the sample. The rearrangement uses TRBV7-2 and TRBJ2-3; TRBD1 matches 9 bases. The CDR3 totals 14 residues. The germline CDR1 and CDR2 sequences are SGHTA and FQGNSA. The trim removed 3 bases at V and 3 bases at J, leaving 1 base unmatched. The chain's CDR3 is CASSLGQGTDTQYF. CDR3 DNA: TGTGCCAGCAGCTTGGGACAGGGTACAGATACGCAGTATTTT.

This sequence joins TRBV20-1 and TRBJ1-3; D is ambiguous. The length of the CDR3 is 11 residues. The germline CDR1 and CDR2 sequences are DFQATT and SNEGSKA (reference sequence). Trimming removed 3 bases from V and 5 bases from J, with 5 bases in between. For the CDR3, the DNA is TGCAGTGCTAGTGGAAGAAACACCATATATTTT. Amino acids: CSASGRNTIYF.

This clone has only a few counts. V and J are TRBV2 and TRBJ2-7; maybe TRBD2 (5 bases). CDR1 is SNHLY, CDR2 FYNNEI, per germline. With 8 bases removed from V and 1 base from J, the gap between germline ends came to 12 bases. The CDR3 length is 13 residues. The CDR3 loop reads CASAVSGSYEQYF. CDR3 sequence (DNA): TGTGCCAGCGCTGTTTCGGGGTCCTACGAGCAGTACTTC. The complete variable domain, with remaining parts taken from reference TRBV2 and TRBJ2-7, reads EPEVTQTPSHQVTQMGQEVILRCVPISNHLYFYWYRQILGQKVEFLVSFYNNEISEKSEIFDDQFSVERPDGSNFTLKIRSTKLEDSAMYFCASAVSGSYEQYFGPGTRLTVT.